Listed below are T cell receptor beta chains from one sample, sequenced in a study of T cells in localized non-small cell lung cancer. Only in-frame clones appear in the TCRdb table, and some are missing; sequencing was by immunoSEQ multiplex PCR. The sample yields 45,000 or so clones, about 91% seen once. Specimen: PBMCs, collected before any cancer treatment. The receptor set was obtained from a woman aged 35-70 years with stage II lung adenocarcinoma. The CDR3 runs from the conserved cysteine through the conserved F or W. Fields, in order: clone size, V gene, J gene, D gene, CDR3 DNA, CDR3 protein. D genes are given only for firm matches. For some rows the clone size is stated as once, few or many, or as a class when expanded; others skip it.

.	TRBV6-1	TRBJ2-7	.	TGTGCCAGCAGCCTCTACGAGCAGTACTTC	CASSLYEQYF
once	TRBV19	TRBJ2-1	.	TGTGCCAGTAGTGCATCTTCCTCCTCTAATGAGCAGTTCTTC	CASSASSSSNEQFF
once	TRBV6-5	TRBJ2-3	TRBD2	TGTGCCAGCAGTCGGGGGCTAGCGGGTGTAGATACGCAGTATTTT	CASSRGLAGVDTQYF
.	TRBV9	TRBJ2-4	.	TGTGCCAGCAGTCAGGACAGCAAAAACATTCAGTACTTC	CASSQDSKNIQYF
.	TRBV7-6	TRBJ2-5	.	TGTGCCAGCAGCTTAGCAGGAGGTGGAGAGACCCAGTACTTC	CASSLAGGGETQYF
.	TRBV5-1	TRBJ1-2	TRBD1	TGCGCCAGCAAATTATCCGGGACAGACAACTATGGCTACACCTTC	CASKLSGTDNYGYTF
.	TRBV10-3	TRBJ1-1	.	TGTGCCATCAGTGAGGGCGGGGGGAACACTGAAGCTTTCTTT	CAISEGGGNTEAFF
.	TRBV28	TRBJ2-3	.	TGTGCCAGCAGGATCGACTCAAGCGGTCAGGATACGCAGTATTTT	CASRIDSSGQDTQYF
.	TRBV15	TRBJ2-1	.	TGTGCCCGGACCCCCGGGAGCTCGTACAATGAGCAGTTCTTC	CARTPGSSYNEQFF
.	TRBV18	TRBJ1-4	.	TGTGCCAGCTCAAGCGGGGTACTGGCTGTTAATGAAAAACTGTTTTTT	CASSSGVLAVNEKLFF
.	TRBV7-8	TRBJ1-1	TRBD1	TGTGCCAGCAGCCCCAGGACAGGAACGAACACTGAAGCTTTCTTT	CASSPRTGTNTEAFF
.	TRBV6-1	TRBJ1-2	.	TGTGCCAGCAGTGAAGAGGGGGGAATCAACTATGGCTACACCTTC	CASSEEGGINYGYTF
.	TRBV7-9	TRBJ2-7	TRBD2	TGTGCCAGCAGCCAAGAGCGGGGGGCGTTCTACGAGCAGTACTTC	CASSQERGAFYEQYF
.	TRBV7-9	TRBJ2-5	.	TGTGCCAGCAGCTTGCGGACAGGAGGGACGGAGACCCAGTACTTC	CASSLRTGGTETQYF
.	TRBV19	TRBJ1-4	TRBD1	TGTGCCAGTACCCCGGGACAGCCTCCCCGGGTACTGTTTTTT	CASTPGQPPRVLFF
.	TRBV5-1	TRBJ2-5	TRBD1	TGCGCCAGCAGCCCGGGACGACAGGGCCGGTTGGAGACCCAGTACTTC	CASSPGRQGRLETQYF
.	TRBV5-4	TRBJ1-4	.	TGTGCCAGCAGCCCATCAAGTGGGTCAAGGAATGAAAAACTGTTTTTT	CASSPSSGSRNEKLFF
.	TRBV6-5	TRBJ1-4	.	TGTGCCAGCCGTGCGGGGCATAATACTGAAAAACTGTTTTTT	CASRAGHNTEKLFF
.	TRBV7-2	TRBJ1-5	.	TGTGCCAGCAGCTTGGACAAGCATCAGCCCCAGCATTTT	CASSLDKHQPQHF
few	TRBV10-1	TRBJ1-2	TRBD1	TGCGCCAGCAGTCCGGGACAGGGGATCTATGGCTACACCTTC	CASSPGQGIYGYTF
.	TRBV6-1	TRBJ2-1	TRBD2	TGTGCCAGCAGTGTCGATATAGCGGGGGGCTCCTACAATGAGCAGTTCTTC	CASSVDIAGGSYNEQFF
.	TRBV11-2	TRBJ2-7	TRBD2	TGTGCCAGCAGCCAGACGACTAGCGGCACCTACGAGCAGTACTTC	CASSQTTSGTYEQYF
.	TRBV4-1	TRBJ2-3	.	TGCGCCAGCAGCCAAGAACCCGCGACAGATACGCAGTATTTT	CASSQEPATDTQYF
.	TRBV18	TRBJ2-7	.	TGTGCCAGCTCACCAAGTAAGGCTCAGAGCTCCTACGAGCAGTACTTC	CASSPSKAQSSYEQYF
once	TRBV5-1	TRBJ2-5	TRBD2	TGCGCCAGCAGCTTGACTAGCGGGGCCCCCAGCGAGACCCAGTACTTC	CASSLTSGAPSETQYF
.	TRBV11-2	TRBJ2-7	.	TGTGCCAGCAGCCCCGGGGAAGGGTTCGGGCAGTACTTC	CASSPGEGFGQYF
.	TRBV21-1	TRBJ2-2	.	TGTGCCAGCAGCAAAGCCCCTAGCGGGAGGGGACCGAACACCGGGGAGCTGTTTTTT	CASSKAPSGRGPNTGELFF
once	TRBV5-4	TRBJ1-2	.	TGTGCCAGCAGCTTGAGGGACAATAACTATGGCTACACCTTC	CASSLRDNNYGYTF
.	TRBV5-1	TRBJ1-2	TRBD1	TGCGCCAGCAGCTTGGCCCCCGGGACAGGAGCTAACTATGGCTACACCTTC	CASSLAPGTGANYGYTF
.	TRBV7-2	TRBJ1-2	.	TGTGCCAGCAGCTTAGGGGTCCCAGGGATTGGCGGCTACACCTTC	CASSLGVPGIGGYTF
.	TRBV15	TRBJ2-7	.	TGTGCCACCAGCAGAGAAACCGCTTCCCTCTCCTACGAGCAGTACTTC	CATSRETASLSYEQYF
.	TRBV15	TRBJ1-1	TRBD1	TGTGCCACCAGCGGACTCCGGGACAGGAACACTGAAGCTTTCTTT	CATSGLRDRNTEAFF
.	TRBV10-2	TRBJ2-2	TRBD2	TGCGCCAGCAAGGGACTACTTATCACCGGGGAGCTGTTTTTT	CASKGLLITGELFF
once	TRBV19	TRBJ1-1	.	TGTGCCAGTGGGCCGCTCTCTATGAACACTGAAGCTTTCTTT	CASGPLSMNTEAFF
.	TRBV7-6	TRBJ2-3	.	TGTGCCAGCACCTTCGGGGCCAACACAGATACGCAGTATTTT	CASTFGANTDTQYF
.	TRBV6-5	TRBJ1-4	.	TGTGCCAGCAGTTACGGGAGGCAGCCTAATGAAAAACTGTTTTTT	CASSYGRQPNEKLFF
.	TRBV7-9	TRBJ2-7	.	TGTGCCAGCAGCTTAGCTGCAGGGGGGGCCCCCGGCTACGAGCAGTACTTC	CASSLAAGGAPGYEQYF
.	TRBV9	TRBJ1-6	TRBD1	TGTGCCAGCAGAAAAAACAGGGTAAACAGGGGGGTAATCTATAATTCACCCCTCCACTTT	CASRKNRVNRGVIYNSPLHF
.	TRBV5-1	TRBJ1-2	.	TGCGCCAGCAGTTTACAGGGAGAGAGGTATGGCTACACCTTC	CASSLQGERYGYTF
.	TRBV5-1	TRBJ1-1	.	TGCGCCAGCAGCTCGGGGGCTAACACTGAAGCTTTCTTT	CASSSGANTEAFF
.	TRBV28	TRBJ2-1	.	TGTGCCAGCGTAAGAAGGACAGTTAAGTCCAAGCAGTTCTTC	CASVRRTVKSKQFF
.	TRBV2	TRBJ2-5	.	TGTGCCAGCGTCCTAGAGACCCAGTACTTC	CASVLETQYF
.	TRBV27	TRBJ1-1	.	TGTGCCAGCAGTCTAAACAGGAACACTGAAGCTTTCTTT	CASSLNRNTEAFF
.	TRBV6-5	TRBJ2-5	TRBD1	TGTGCCAGCATAGGACAGGGGCAAGAGACCCAGTACTTC	CASIGQGQETQYF
.	TRBV19	TRBJ2-1	.	TGTGCCAGTAGTGAACCCCCCAGGTACAATGAGCAGTTCTTC	CASSEPPRYNEQFF
.	TRBV4-2	TRBJ2-1	.	TGTGCCAGCAGCCACATTAGCGGACCCTACAATGAGCAGTTCTTC	CASSHISGPYNEQFF
once	TRBV6-1	TRBJ1-2	TRBD1	TGTGCCAGCAGCGCTCAGGGGGACTATGGCTACACCTTC	CASSAQGDYGYTF
once	TRBV28	TRBJ2-5	.	TGTGCCAGCAGTCCCCCACAGCAAGAGACCCAGTACTTC	CASSPPQQETQYF